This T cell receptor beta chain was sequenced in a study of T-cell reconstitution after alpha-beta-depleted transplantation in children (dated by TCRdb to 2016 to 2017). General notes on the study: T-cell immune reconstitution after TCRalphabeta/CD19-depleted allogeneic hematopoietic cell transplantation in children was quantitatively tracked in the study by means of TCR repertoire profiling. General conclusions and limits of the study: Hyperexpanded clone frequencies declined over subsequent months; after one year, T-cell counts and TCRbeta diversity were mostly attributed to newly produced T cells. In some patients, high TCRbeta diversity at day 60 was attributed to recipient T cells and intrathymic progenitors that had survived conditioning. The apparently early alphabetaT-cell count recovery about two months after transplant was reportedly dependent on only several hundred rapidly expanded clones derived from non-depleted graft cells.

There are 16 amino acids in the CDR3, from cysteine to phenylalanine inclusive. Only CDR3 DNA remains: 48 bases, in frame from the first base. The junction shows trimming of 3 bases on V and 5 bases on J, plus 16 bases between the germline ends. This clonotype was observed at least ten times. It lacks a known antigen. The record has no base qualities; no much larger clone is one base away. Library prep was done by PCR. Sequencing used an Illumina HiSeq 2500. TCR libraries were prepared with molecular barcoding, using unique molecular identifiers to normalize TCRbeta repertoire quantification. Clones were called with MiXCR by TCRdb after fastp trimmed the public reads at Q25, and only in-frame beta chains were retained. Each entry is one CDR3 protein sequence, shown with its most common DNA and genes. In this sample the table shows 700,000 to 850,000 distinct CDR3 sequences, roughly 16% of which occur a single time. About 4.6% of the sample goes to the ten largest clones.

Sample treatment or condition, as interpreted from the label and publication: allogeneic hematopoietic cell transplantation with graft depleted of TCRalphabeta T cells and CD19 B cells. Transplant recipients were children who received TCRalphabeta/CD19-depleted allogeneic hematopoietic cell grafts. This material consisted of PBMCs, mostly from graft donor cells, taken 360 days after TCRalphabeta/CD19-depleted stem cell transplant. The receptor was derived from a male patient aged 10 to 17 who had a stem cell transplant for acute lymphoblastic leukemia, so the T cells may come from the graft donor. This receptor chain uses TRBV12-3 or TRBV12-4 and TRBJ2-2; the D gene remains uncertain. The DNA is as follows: TGTGCCAGCAGTTTCACGGGTAGTCGATCTACCGGGGAGCTGTTTTTT. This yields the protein CASSFTGSRSTGELFF.